These 32 T cell receptor beta chains were all obtained from the same sample, sequenced in a study of neurological immune-mediated disorders. Each CDR3 protein is one row after TCRdb ran MiXCR on the 5' RACE reads. In the table there are 25,000 to 30,000 distinct CDR3 sequences, around 3.4% of which are singletons. Sample: PBMCs. These receptors were obtained from a woman aged 25-40 years with multiple sclerosis.

This clonotype was recorded at least ten times. The V gene is TRBV20-1, the J gene TRBJ2-2; weak D call: TRBD2 (5 bases). Germline V gene sequence: CDR1 DFQATT, CDR2 SNEGSKA (reference sequence). V was pared by 3 bases and J by 0 bases, with 8 bases between. There are 14 residues in the CDR3. The CDR3 sequence is CSARGVPNTGELFF. CDR3 bases: TGCAGTGCTAGGGGAGTGCCGAACACCGGGGAGCTGTTTTTT.

This clonotype has at least ten counts. The J gene is TRBJ1-5, the V gene TRBV20-1; 8 nucleotides agree with TRBD1. Germline CDR1 DFQATT, CDR2 SNEGSKA (reference sequence). Trimming took 3 bases from V and 1 from J; bases not matched to a gene: 2. This CDR3 has 14 residues. The CDR3 DNA is TGCAGTGCTAGCAGGACAGGGAGCAATCAGCCCCAGCATTTT. The encoded protein is CSASRTGSNQPQHF.

This clonotype is deemed medium-sized. The chain joins TRBV12-3 or TRBV12-4 to TRBJ1-1; D call uncertain. Trimming stripped 3 bases from V and 7 bases from J, with 15 bases between. The CDR3 has 14 amino acids. In DNA form, the CDR3 reads TGTGCCAGCAGTTTGGGCGGTGGATACCTTGAAGCTTTCTTT. Its protein is CASSLGGGYLEAFF.

This clonotype was seen at least ten times. V is TRBV20-1 and J is TRBJ1-2, with TRBD1 matching 10 bases. V shed 6 bases, J shed 7 bases, and the junction held 11 bases outside the gene matches. The CDR3 loop spans 14 amino acids. The germline CDR1 and CDR2 sequences are DFQATT and SNEGSKA (reference sequence). CDR3 sequence (DNA): TGCAGTGCCATCCCAGGCGGGACAGGGGTTGGCTACACCTTC. This sequence encodes CSAIPGGTGVGYTF.

This clonotype showed up many times. This rearrangement joins TRBV5-1 to TRBJ2-3; 7 bases are a match to TRBD1. Germline values: CDR1 SGHRS, CDR2 YFSETQ. V lost 3 bases and J lost 2; bases outside the gene matches: 3. This CDR3 region has 14 residues. The CDR3 region has the DNA TGCGCCAGCAGCTCGACAGGGATCACAGATACGCAGTATTTT. The encoded protein is CASSSTGITDTQYF. Drawing the rest from reference TRBV5-1 and TRBJ2-3, the complete variable domain is KAGVTQTPRYLIKTRGQQVTLSCSPISGHRSVSWYQQTPGQGLQFLFEYFSETQRNKGNFPGRFSGRQFSNSRSEMNVSTLELGDSALYLCASSSTGITDTQYFGPGTRLTVL.

This clonotype was counted at least ten times. A junction boundary mismatches the germline segment, possibly from a read error. The rearrangement joins TRBV28 to TRBJ2-1; 7 bases line up with TRBD1. CDR1 is MDHEN, CDR2 SYDVKM, per germline. The CDR3 has 12 amino acids. The CDR3 loop reads CASSSPTGSGIF. DNA of the CDR3: TGTGCCAGCAGTTCCCCGACAGGGTCGGGGATCTTC.

This clonotype was counted only a few times. In DNA form, the CDR3 reads TGCGCCAGCAGTGAGCGGGGGACATTCCAAGAGACCCAGTACTTC. The encoded protein is CASSERGTFQETQYF. This chain joins TRBV10-2 and TRBJ2-5; either TRBD1 or TRBD2 may supply D (6 bases each). The V end was cut by 2 bases, the J end by 1 base, with 11 bases between. Germline V gene sequence: CDR1 WSHSY, CDR2 SAAADI. The CDR3 runs to 15 residues.

The chain has TRBV29-1 and TRBJ1-5; no firm D call. The V end lost 4 bases, the J end lost 6 bases, and 16 bases lay between the germline ends. The length of the CDR3 is 14 residues. Germline CDR1 reads SQVTM; CDR2 reads ANQGSEA. CDR3: CSVGDRKGGQPQHF. The CDR3 nucleotides are TGCAGCGTTGGGGATCGGAAGGGTGGTCAGCCCCAGCATTTT.

This clonotype showed up many times. V usage is TRBV15 and J usage is TRBJ2-7; 10 nucleotides match TRBD1. The V gene end was trimmed by 8 bases and the J gene end by 6 bases; junction bases not matched to a gene: 16. Germline CDR1 LNHNV, CDR2 YYDKDF (reference sequence). The length of the CDR3 is 16 residues. The DNA for the CDR3 is TGTGCCACCGAAGCCGTGTACGGGGACAGGGGAGGCGAGCAGTACTTC. It encodes CATEAVYGDRGGEQYF.

This clonotype has a count of ten or more. CDR3 loop: CASSLRDRREQFF. CDR3 coding DNA: TGTGCCAGCAGCCTGCGGGACAGAAGAGAGCAGTTCTTC. The chain employs TRBV7-8 and TRBJ2-1; D perhaps matches TRBD1 (7 bases). The CDR3 runs to 13 residues. The germline V gene has CDR1 SGHVS and CDR2 FQNEAQ. Trimming shortened V by 5 bases and J by 10 bases, and 15 bases separated the two germline ends.

The sample holds many counts of this clonotype. The chain joins TRBV7-2 to TRBJ2-2; D tentatively reads TRBD1 or TRBD2 (5 bases each). Germline CDR1 is SGHTA and CDR2 is FQGNSA. The CDR3 is 15 residues long. V was clipped by 1 base and J by 3 bases, with 9 bases between them. CDR3 loop: CASSLVGPYTGELFF. The CDR3 DNA sequence: TGTGCCAGCAGCTTAGTGGGACCATACACCGGGGAGCTGTTTTTT.

This clonotype was observed a handful of times. V and J are TRBV7-6 and TRBJ2-5, with unresolved D. Trimming removed 4 bases at V and 1 base at J, with 7 bases between. The CDR3 is made up of 13 amino acids. Germline V gene lookup returns CDR1 SGHVS and CDR2 FNYEAQ. The CDR3 nucleotides read TGTGCCAGCAGCTGGGTAAGCCAAGAGACCCAGTACTTC. It is translated as CASSWVSQETQYF.

A remark on this clonotype: A much bigger clone sits one base away, suggesting this may be a read error. CDR3 sequence: CASSPLWDTEAFF. CDR3 nucleotide sequence: TGTGCCAGCTCACCGTTATGGGACACTGAAGCTTTCTTT. The J gene is TRBJ1-1, the V gene TRBV18; no clear D. Trimming shortened V by 3 bases and J by 3 bases, and 8 bases separated the two germline ends. The germline CDR1 and CDR2 sequences are KGHSH and LQKENI. The CDR3 is made up of 13 amino acids.

This clonotype has only a few counts. Given a much more abundant clone one base away, this may be a read error. The DNA for the CDR3 is TGTGCCAGCAGCCGCAAAAGGGGGGATACGCAGTATTTT. It encodes CASSRKRGDTQYF. This sequence joins TRBV3-1 and TRBJ2-3; D may be TRBD1 (6 bases). The CDR3 is 13 residues long. Trimming pared 4 bases from V and 6 bases from J, leaving 11 bases between. Germline values: CDR1 LGHDT, CDR2 YNNKEL (reference sequence).

At least ten counts were recorded for this clonotype. The J gene is TRBJ2-2, the V gene TRBV20-1, with D possibly being TRBD2 (6 bases). Germline values: CDR1 DFQATT, CDR2 SNEGSKA (reference sequence). The ends were cut back, 3 bases at V and 4 bases at J, with 18 bases in the middle. The CDR3 loop spans 16 amino acids. The CDR3 reads CSARLTGTSTTGELFF. The DNA of the CDR3 is TGCAGTGCTAGGCTGACCGGAACTAGCACCACCGGGGAGCTGTTTTTT.

This clonotype was observed many times. The rearrangement links TRBV18 to TRBJ2-2; D call uncertain. CDR3 size: 14 residues. Deletions cut 5 bases from V and 6 bases from J, with 13 bases between. Germline values: CDR1 KGHSH, CDR2 LQKENI. This CDR3 is CASSTNTIAGELFF. CDR3 DNA sequence: TGTGCCAGCTCAACAAATACTATAGCCGGGGAGCTGTTTTTT.

This clonotype occurred many times. The chain uses TRBV12-3 or TRBV12-4 and TRBJ2-1; D gene unclear. Trimming shortened V by 5 bases and J by 9 bases, and 14 bases separated the two germline ends. CDR3 length: 13 amino acids. The CDR3 DNA follows: TGTGCCAGCAGTCCAAGTTACTCCGCTGAGCAGTTCTTC. Protein product: CASSPSYSAEQFF.

This clonotype was seen repeatedly, ten times or more. The CDR3 nucleotides are TGCAGTGCTAGTAACGGGCGCTCCTACAATGAGCAGTTCTTC. Its protein product is CSASNGRSYNEQFF. The chain is built from TRBV20-1 and TRBJ2-1, with unresolved D. Germline V gene sequence: CDR1 DFQATT, CDR2 SNEGSKA (reference sequence). Deletions cut 3 bases from V and 0 bases from J, with 9 bases between. The CDR3 is made up of 14 amino acids.

At least ten counts were recorded for this clonotype. The chain is built from TRBV4-2 and TRBJ2-3; 11 positions agree with TRBD2. Trimming removed 5 bases from V and 4 bases from J; junction bases left unmatched: 8. This CDR3 contains 16 residues. Germline V CDR1 and CDR2: LGHNA, YNFKEQ. The CDR3 is CASSGPSGGFADTQYF. CDR3 in DNA: TGTGCCAGCAGCGGACCTAGCGGGGGGTTCGCAGATACGCAGTATTTT.

Ten or more counts support this clonotype. This sequence joins TRBV9 and TRBJ2-3, with 14 bases identical to TRBD2. CDR3 length: 16 residues. In germline, CDR1 is SGDLS, CDR2 YYNGEE. The J segment lost 8 bases and the V segment lost 4 bases, leaving 9 bases of the junction unmatched. Here the CDR3 DNA reads TGTGCCAGCAGCCCCCATTCGGGACTAGCGGGGGTTACGCAGTATTTT. The encoded protein is CASSPHSGLAGVTQYF.

This clonotype showed up many times. The J gene is TRBJ2-3, the V gene TRBV6-6; D ambiguous. The CDR3 is 14 amino acids. Germline lookup yields CDR1 MNHNY and CDR2 SVGAGI (reference sequence). Trimming took off 8 bases at V and 4 bases at J, with 16 bases between the two ends. Written as DNA, the CDR3 is TGTGCCAGCCTCGAGGACCTCCCTCCAGATACGCAGTATTTT. Its protein is CASLEDLPPDTQYF.

This clonotype was recorded at least ten times. The chain recombines TRBV9 with TRBJ2-1; perhaps TRBD2 as D (5 bases). V was cut by 4 bases and J by 0 bases, with 8 bases left in between. From germline, CDR1 is SGDLS and CDR2 YYNGEE. This CDR3 contains 14 residues. CDR3 loop: CASSIGNSYNEQFF. The CDR3, as DNA: TGTGCCAGCAGCATCGGGAACTCCTACAATGAGCAGTTCTTC.

This clonotype was found many times. The rearrangement uses TRBV6-6 and TRBJ2-7; D possibly matches TRBD1 or TRBD2 (6 bases each). The CDR3 spans 15 residues. V dropped 6 bases and J dropped 3 bases, with 18 bases sitting between them. Per the germline V gene, CDR1 is MNHNY and CDR2 is SVGAGI (reference sequence). The CDR3 sequence: CASRKQGREVYEQYF. The CDR3 DNA reads TGTGCCAGCAGAAAACAGGGCAGGGAGGTCTACGAGCAGTACTTC.

This clonotype occurred many times. J is TRBJ2-5 and V is TRBV27, with a weak D call TRBD2 (5 bases). The CDR3 covers 14 residues. V lost 3 bases and J lost 0, with 8 bases in between. Germline CDR1 is MNHEY and CDR2 is SMNVEV (reference sequence). CDR3 bases: TGTGCCAGCAGTTTGTGGGAGAACCAAGAGACCCAGTACTTC. Translated: CASSLWENQETQYF.

This clonotype was seen many times. This chain uses TRBV5-5 with TRBJ2-2, with 10 bases identical to TRBD2. J gave up 2 bases and V 1 base, and 8 bases lay outside the gene matches. Germline CDR1 is SGHKS and CDR2 is YYEKEE (reference sequence). The CDR3 is made up of 18 amino acids. CDR3 in amino acids: CASSLSRLAGPNTGELFF. In DNA form, the CDR3 reads TGTGCCAGCAGCTTGTCCCGACTAGCGGGCCCTAACACCGGGGAGCTGTTTTTT.

The J gene is TRBJ1-4, the V gene TRBV18; weak D call: TRBD1 (6 bases). Trimming stripped 3 bases from V and 3 bases from J, with 11 bases between. The CDR3 is 15 residues long. Germline V lookup: CDR1 KGHSH, CDR2 LQKENI. CDR3 nucleotide sequence: TGTGCCAGCTCACCCCGACAGGCAGCTAATGAAAAACTGTTTTTT. Protein product: CASSPRQAANEKLFF. The full variable domain, with the rest looked up from reference TRBV18 and TRBJ1-4, is NAGVMQNPRHLVRRRGQEARLRCSPMKGHSHVYWYRQLPEEGLKFMVYLQKENIIDESGMPKERFSAEFPKEGPSILRIQQVVRGDSAAYFCASSPRQAANEKLFFGSGTQLSVL.

In its sample, this clonotype was seen many times. The chain uses TRBV5-1 and TRBJ2-2, with TRBD2 as a possible D gene (6 bases). The CDR3 length is 14 residues. The germline CDR1 and CDR2 sequences are SGHRS and YFSETQ. V was clipped by 4 bases and J by 8 bases, with 15 bases between them. CDR3 in amino acids: CASSNQRLVGELFF. The CDR3 DNA follows: TGCGCCAGCAGCAACCAACGACTAGTTGGGGAGCTGTTTTTT.

This clonotype was observed many times. The J gene is TRBJ2-1, the V gene TRBV20-1; 11 positions match TRBD2. Germline trimming cut 2 bases from V and 1 base from J; bases unmatched to any gene: 4. The CDR3 has 16 residues. Germline V gene data show CDR1 as DFQATT and CDR2 as SNEGSKA (reference sequence). The CDR3 spells CSARPLAGGSYNEQFF. Here the CDR3 DNA reads TGCAGTGCTAGACCTCTAGCGGGGGGTTCCTACAATGAGCAGTTCTTC.

This clonotype was counted at least ten times. This sequence joins TRBV12-3 or TRBV12-4 and TRBJ1-3; D remains ambiguous. With 6 bases removed from V and 6 bases from J, the gap between germline ends came to 6 bases. The CDR3 runs 11 residues. CDR3 loop: CASSPKNTIYF. CDR3 nucleotide sequence: TGTGCCAGCAGCCCAAAAAACACCATATATTTT.

The table lists this clonotype with a few counts. A clone one base away is much larger, so this may be a read error. The chain joins TRBV5-6 to TRBJ1-2, with unresolved D. The V gene's germline CDR1 is SGHDT and CDR2 YYEEEE. The CDR3 contains 14 residues. V lost 0 bases and J 4 bases, leaving 10 bases between the germline ends. CDR3 loop: CASSLVKRPYGYTF. In DNA, the CDR3 is TGTGCCAGCAGCTTGGTGAAGCGGCCCTATGGCTACACCTTC.

This clonotype was seen many times. The chain links TRBV24-1 to TRBJ2-5; D remains unclear. The V gene lost 0 bases and the J gene lost 0 bases, with 16 bases spanning the gap. The V gene's germline CDR1 is KGHDR and CDR2 SFDVKD. CDR3 length: 18 residues. For the CDR3, the DNA is TGTGCCACCAGTGATTTGCACCGGCAGGCCAAGTACCAAGAGACCCAGTACTTC. It translates to CATSDLHRQAKYQETQYF.

This clonotype was seen at least ten times. This chain uses TRBV5-1 with TRBJ2-7; 13 bases are a match to TRBD2. CDR1 is SGHRS, CDR2 YFSETQ, per germline. CDR3 size: 16 residues. Trimming at V came to 6 bases and at J to 3 bases, leaving 9 bases not matched to a gene. CDR3 nucleotide sequence: TGCGCCAGCACCGGGACTAGCGGGGTTCCCGGCTACGAGCAGTACTTC. It specifies CASTGTSGVPGYEQYF.